This TCR beta chain was obtained from a study of blood T cell repertoires in COVID-19. Germline V lookup: CDR1 SGHTA, CDR2 FQGTGA. The CDR3 runs to 14 residues. Worth noting for this clone: At one boundary the junction diverges from the germline segment, which might be a read error.

Methods used by the authors: Amplification with reference gene primers provided the estimates of nucleated cell counts. The protocol was immunoSEQ multiplex PCR, while the TCRdb copy is restricted to in-frame clones and leaves out a portion. V, J and clone size are taken as reported in that table, and D and trimming were inferred from the DNA itself. The table lists approximately 49,000 clones, 81% of them singletons. Sequencing was carried out using peripheral blood. The sequence was obtained from a woman older than 75 with COVID-19, enrolled during active disease. V gene TRBV7-3 combines with J gene TRBJ2-1; D perhaps matches TRBD2 (6 bases). CDR3: CASSLRDSNNEQFF. The DNA of the CDR3 is TGTGCCAGCAGCCTTCGGGACTCCAACAATGAGCAGTTCTTC.